The 4 T cell receptor beta chains reported below all come from one sample, sequenced in a study of T cells after yellow fever vaccination. TCRdb recomputed calls from the 5' RACE reads with MiXCR, one row per CDR3 protein. This sample carries about 370,000 distinct CDR3 sequences, 11% of them seen once, and the ten largest clones take less than 20%. The source material was PBMCs, sampled on the day of the first yellow fever vaccination. Receptor source: a man aged 18 to 30 who received the YFV17D yellow fever vaccine.

The rearrangement joins TRBV12-3 or TRBV12-4 to TRBJ2-4, with D perhaps assigned TRBD1 or TRBD2 (7 bases each). The CDR3 loop spans 15 amino acids. The germline V and J ends were trimmed by 5 bases and 7 bases, with 18 bases remaining between them. DNA for the CDR3: TGTGCCAGCAGTCCCCGTGGGCAGGGGGGGAACATTCAGTACTTC. Translating gives CASSPRGQGGNIQYF.

V is TRBV7-2 and J is TRBJ1-2, with no clear D. Per germline, CDR1 SGHTA and CDR2 FQGNSA. V shed 3 bases and J shed 6 bases, with 14 bases lying between them. CDR3 size: 14 residues. CDR3: CASSFDWTGNGYTF. Written as DNA, the CDR3 is TGTGCCAGCAGCTTCGACTGGACCGGGAATGGCTACACCTTC.

The rearrangement links TRBV5-6 to TRBJ2-7; D unclear. V gave up 0 bases and J gave up 3 bases, with 19 bases separating them. The germline CDR1 and CDR2 sequences are SGHDT and YYEEEE. The CDR3 sequence is 17 residues long. The CDR3 DNA is TGTGCCAGCAGCTTGGGGGTCGGCTCCACCTCGATCTACGAGCAGTACGTC. It is translated as CASSLGVGSTSIYEQYV.

This clonotype was observed at least ten times. The chain links TRBV20-1 to TRBJ1-2; 10 bases are a match to TRBD1. Germline assignment: CDR1 DFQATT and CDR2 SNEGSKA (reference sequence). The junction had 11 bases not matched to a gene; V was cut back by 6 bases and J by 4 bases. The CDR3 covers 15 residues. The DNA for the CDR3 is TGCAGTGCCGCCCGGACAGGGGGATTTAGCTATGGCTACACCTTC. The encoded protein is CSAARTGGFSYGYTF.